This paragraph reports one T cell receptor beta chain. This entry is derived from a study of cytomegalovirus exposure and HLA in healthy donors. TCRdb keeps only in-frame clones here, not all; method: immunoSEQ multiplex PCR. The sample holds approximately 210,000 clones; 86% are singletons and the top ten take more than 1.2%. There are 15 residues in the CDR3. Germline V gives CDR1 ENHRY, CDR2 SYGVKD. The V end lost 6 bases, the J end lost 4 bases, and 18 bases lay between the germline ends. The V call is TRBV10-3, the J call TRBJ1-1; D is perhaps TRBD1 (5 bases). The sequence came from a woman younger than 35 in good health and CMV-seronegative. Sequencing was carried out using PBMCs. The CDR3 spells CAIREGTLRGTEAFF. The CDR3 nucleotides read TGTGCCATCAGAGAGGGTACCCTAAGGGGCACTGAAGCTTTCTTT.